This T cell receptor beta chain appears in the sequencing data of a study of T-cell memory formation after mild COVID-19. Findings and limits, study-wide: The second-wave clones peaking on day 37 were not confirmed as SARS-CoV-2-specific. Clones contracting over day 15 to 85 were CD4/CD8 balanced, with later expanders leaning CD4+. Pre-infection memory showed some responding clones, and this suggested that cross-reactive memory joined.

In regard to this clonotype: Its antigen is still unknown.

This CDR3 is 13 amino acids long. V lost 6 bases and J 14 bases, leaving 20 bases between the germline ends. Researchers used 5'RACE with constant-segment primers to make TCR alpha and TCR beta cDNA libraries that carry sample barcodes and UMIs. Each CDR3 protein is one row after TCRdb ran MiXCR on the 5' RACE reads. Among more than 450,000 distinct CDR3 sequences listed, more than 15% were seen once. The sequencing input was PBMCs or a T cell subset sorted from them (not recorded which). The chain joins TRBV12-3 or TRBV12-4 to TRBJ2-1; the D gene is possibly TRBD1 (6 bases). This TCR derives from an adult woman who had mild COVID-19 (a few samples of this study predate the infection). Cell type and time point are not known. This CDR3 is CASSQQGRKVKFF. Written as DNA, the CDR3 is TGTGCCAGCAGCCAACAGGGACGAAAGGTGAAGTTCTTC.